These T cell receptor beta chains were read from a single sample in a study of cytomegalovirus exposure and HLA in healthy donors. The repertoire was sequenced with immunoSEQ multiplex PCR; TCRdb's copy has only in-frame clones and lacks some. The sample has about 120,000 clones, approximately 74% seen once; the top ten hold 9.5% to 13%. Material for sequencing was PBMCs. The source is a woman between 50 and 59 years old in good health and CMV-seropositive. Each CDR3 is given with its conserved first and last residue. The D gene is left open where the match is weak. For some rows the clone size is stated as once, few or many, or as a class when expanded; others skip it.

V gene,J gene,CDR3 length,clone size,D gene,CDR3 DNA,CDR3 protein
TRBV18,TRBJ2-3,14,NA,TRBD2,TGTGCCAGCTCACACGGGACTAGAGGAGATACGCAGTATTTT,CASSHGTRGDTQYF
TRBV29-1,TRBJ1-3,12,NA,NA,TGCAGCGTTGAGGAGGGTGGAAGCACCATATATTTT,CSVEEGGSTIYF
TRBV29-1,TRBJ2-7,13,NA,TRBD1,TGCAGCGGCCAGGGACAGGGGGTGGGCGAGCAGTACTTC,CSGQGQGVGEQYF
TRBV10-2,TRBJ1-2,13,few,NA,TGCGCCAGCTTGGATGACTCTAACTATGGCTACACCTTC,CASLDDSNYGYTF
TRBV9,TRBJ1-2,16,NA,NA,TGTGCCAGCAGCTCTCATCTAAGGGACATCCGGGGTGGCTACACCTTC,CASSSHLRDIRGGYTF
TRBV4-2,TRBJ1-5,15,NA,NA,TGTGCCAGCAGCCAAGATGGGCTTGGTAATCAGCCCCAGCATTTT,CASSQDGLGNQPQHF
TRBV7-6,TRBJ2-5,16,NA,TRBD1,TGTGCCAGCAGCTTAGGGACAGGGAGAGGGCAAGAGACCCAGTACTTC,CASSLGTGRGQETQYF
TRBV14,TRBJ2-3,15,NA,TRBD1,TGTGCCAGCAGCCCGGGACAGGGTGGGACAGATACGCAGTATTTT,CASSPGQGGTDTQYF
TRBV28,TRBJ1-4,14,NA,TRBD1,TGTGCCAGCAGGGACCAGGGGGCGTTTGAAAAACTGTTTTTT,CASRDQGAFEKLFF
TRBV7-2,TRBJ1-2,17,NA,NA,TGTGCCAGCAGCTTAGGGCAGTACGGGGGGCGGATTGATGGCTACACCTTC,CASSLGQYGGRIDGYTF
TRBV19,TRBJ1-2,15,NA,NA,TGTGCCAGTAGTATAGGAGCAGCAGGGAACTATGGCTACACCTTC,CASSIGAAGNYGYTF
TRBV5-8,TRBJ2-5,14,NA,NA,TGTGCCAGCAGCCGAGGACACCTCCAAGAGACCCAGTACTTC,CASSRGHLQETQYF
TRBV27,TRBJ2-7,14,few,TRBD2,TGTGCCAGCAGTTTAAGTAGCGGGTCTGACGAGCAGTACTTC,CASSLSSGSDEQYF
TRBV6-1,TRBJ2-1,16,NA,TRBD1,TGTGCCAGCAGTGAAGCCCCGACAGGGTCCTACAATGAGCAGTTCTTC,CASSEAPTGSYNEQFF
TRBV5-1,TRBJ2-7,13,NA,NA,TGCGCCAGCAGCTTGGAACAGGGTGGAATAGGGTACTTC,CASSLEQGGIGYF
TRBV4-3,TRBJ1-1,13,once,NA,TGCGCCAGCAGTCTAGGGTGGGGAGTCGAAGCTTTCTTT,CASSLGWGVEAFF
TRBV29-1,TRBJ2-7,12,once,NA,TGCAGCGTGACGGGTGTTTCCTACGAGCAGTACTTC,CSVTGVSYEQYF
TRBV5-4,TRBJ2-3,16,NA,TRBD2,TGTGCCAGCAGCTTGACGCAGGGAGGGTTTCCAGATACGCAGTATTTT,CASSLTQGGFPDTQYF
TRBV6-5,TRBJ1-5,15,NA,NA,TGTGCCAGCAGTTACTCCCAGTATAGCAATCAGCCCCAGCATTTT,CASSYSQYSNQPQHF
TRBV5-4,TRBJ1-1,13,NA,NA,TGTGCCAGCAGCTTGGCCGTCGGGGATGAAGCTTTCTTT,CASSLAVGDEAFF
TRBV18,TRBJ1-1,14,NA,NA,TGTGCCAGCTCACCCGAAGTCCAGGACACTGAAGCTTTCTTT,CASSPEVQDTEAFF
TRBV27,TRBJ2-2,17,once,TRBD2,TGTGCCAGCACACGACTAGCGGGAGTTCAGCGCACCGGGGAGCTGTTTTTT,CASTRLAGVQRTGELFF
TRBV29-1,TRBJ2-2,16,NA,TRBD2,TGCAGCGTAATGTGGGGTAGCGGGGGGCTAACCGGGGAGCTGTTTTTT,CSVMWGSGGLTGELFF
TRBV30,TRBJ1-5,13,NA,NA,TGTGCCTGGAGTGTATCCGGGAATCAGCCCCAGCATTTT,CAWSVSGNQPQHF
TRBV10-3,TRBJ2-7,15,once,TRBD2,TGTGCCATCAGTGAGTCAGCTAGCGGGTTCTACGAGCAGTACTTC,CAISESASGFYEQYF
TRBV2,TRBJ2-7,15,NA,TRBD2,TGTGCCAGCAGTGGCAGCCGGGACTACTCCTACGAGCAGTACTTC,CASSGSRDYSYEQYF
TRBV19,TRBJ1-5,16,few,TRBD1,TGTGCCAGTAGTATGATTATTCCGACAGGGATGCAGCCCCAGCATTTT,CASSMIIPTGMQPQHF
TRBV6-1,TRBJ2-5,13,NA,NA,TGTGCCAGCAGTGAAGGGCAGGGAGAGACCCAGTACTTC,CASSEGQGETQYF
TRBV6-5,TRBJ1-1,14,few,NA,TGTGCCAGCAGTTACGAGGCGGTAAACACTGAAGCTTTCTTT,CASSYEAVNTEAFF
TRBV7-2,TRBJ2-3,17,NA,TRBD2,TGTGCCAGCAGCTTAGATCCGCCTAGCGGAGGCACAGATACGCAGTATTTT,CASSLDPPSGGTDTQYF
TRBV19,TRBJ2-3,15,NA,TRBD2,TGTGCCAGTTGGAGCGGGGGGGCGGTAGCAGATACGCAGTATTTT,CASWSGGAVADTQYF
TRBV5-1,TRBJ1-2,15,once,NA,TGCGCCAGCAGCTTGATTTCAACAGGGAGCTATGGCTACACCTTC,CASSLISTGSYGYTF
TRBV7-3,TRBJ2-3,15,NA,TRBD2,TGTGCCAGCAGCTTGTCTAGCGGGAGTGGAGATACGCAGTATTTT,CASSLSSGSGDTQYF
TRBV6-5,TRBJ1-1,14,NA,TRBD1,TGTGCCACCTGGACAGGGCCAGTGAACACTGAAGCTTTCTTT,CATWTGPVNTEAFF
TRBV19,TRBJ2-2,14,NA,NA,TGTGCCAGTAGTTACGGACAGAACACCGGGGAGCTGTTTTTT,CASSYGQNTGELFF
TRBV7-6,TRBJ2-3,14,NA,NA,TGTGCCAGCAGCTTAAGCGGTTCGACAGATACGCAGTATTTT,CASSLSGSTDTQYF
TRBV7-9,TRBJ1-2,16,NA,TRBD1,TGTGCCAGCAGCTTCCTCCGGGACAGGGGCTTTAGAGGCTACACCTTC,CASSFLRDRGFRGYTF
TRBV5-4,TRBJ2-1,17,NA,TRBD2,TGTGCCAGCAGCTTGGGAAGCGGGGGGGCCTTAATTAGTGAGCAGTTCTTC,CASSLGSGGALISEQFF
TRBV7-2,TRBJ1-6,19,NA,TRBD1,TGTGCCAGCAGCCCACAATGGGGACAGGGCAGCTCCTATAATTCACCCCTCCACTTT,CASSPQWGQGSSYNSPLHF
TRBV5-1,TRBJ2-6,18,few,NA,TGCGCCAGCAGCTTGGGGTCCGGTTTGGGCCGGGGGGCCAACGTCCTGACTTTC,CASSLGSGLGRGANVLTF
TRBV4-1,TRBJ2-7,17,few,TRBD1,TGCGCCAGCAGCCAACCTATAACCGGGACAGGGACCTACGAGCAGTACTTC,CASSQPITGTGTYEQYF
TRBV5-1,TRBJ2-2,16,NA,TRBD1,TGCGCCAGCAGCTTGGGACAGGGGGCGCCGGCCGGGGAGCTGTTTTTT,CASSLGQGAPAGELFF
TRBV19,TRBJ1-5,16,NA,NA,TGTGCCAGTAGTAATCTTGGGACAAATAGCAATCAGCCCCAGCATTTT,CASSNLGTNSNQPQHF
TRBV18,TRBJ2-7,14,NA,TRBD1,TGTGCCAGCTCACAGGGACAGGGTACCTACGAGCAGTACTTT,CASSQGQGTYEQYF
TRBV2,TRBJ1-6,16,NA,TRBD1,TGTGCCAGCAGTGAAGCGAGGACAGGGTCTCGACCACCCCTCCACTTT,CASSEARTGSRPPLHF
TRBV7-9,TRBJ2-7,17,NA,TRBD2,TGTGCCAGCAGCTTTGGGACTAGCGGGAGAGACGGTAGCGAGCAGTACTTC,CASSFGTSGRDGSEQYF
TRBV19,TRBJ2-1,14,few,TRBD2,TGTGCCAGTCAGGGACTAGCGGATTACAATGAGCAGTTCTTC,CASQGLADYNEQFF
TRBV19,TRBJ1-1,19,NA,TRBD1,TGTGCCAGTAGCCCCAGGACAGGGAATACCCGGTTCGCTAACACTGAAGCTTTCTTT,CASSPRTGNTRFANTEAFF
TRBV18,TRBJ1-4,16,once,NA,TGTGCCAGCTCACCCGGCCAGGCTGCAACTAATGAAAAACTGTTTTTT,CASSPGQAATNEKLFF
TRBV5-4,TRBJ2-7,15,few,TRBD2,TGTGCCAGCAGCTTGGGACTAGCGGGGGTGGACGAGCAGTACTTC,CASSLGLAGVDEQYF